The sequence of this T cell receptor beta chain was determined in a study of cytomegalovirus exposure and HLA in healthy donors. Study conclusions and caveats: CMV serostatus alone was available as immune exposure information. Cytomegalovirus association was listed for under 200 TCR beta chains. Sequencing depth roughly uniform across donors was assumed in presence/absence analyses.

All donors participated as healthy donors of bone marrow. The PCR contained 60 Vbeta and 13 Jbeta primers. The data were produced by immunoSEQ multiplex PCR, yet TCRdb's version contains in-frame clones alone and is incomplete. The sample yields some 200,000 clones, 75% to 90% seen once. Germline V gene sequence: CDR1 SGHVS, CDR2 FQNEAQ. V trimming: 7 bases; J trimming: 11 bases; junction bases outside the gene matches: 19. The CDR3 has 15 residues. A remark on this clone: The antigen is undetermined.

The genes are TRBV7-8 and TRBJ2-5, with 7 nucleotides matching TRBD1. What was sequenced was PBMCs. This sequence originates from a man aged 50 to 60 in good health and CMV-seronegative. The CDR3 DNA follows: TGTGCCAGCACCCCCCGGTTGGCAGGGGGTTATGAGCAGTACTTC. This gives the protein CASTPRLAGGYEQYF. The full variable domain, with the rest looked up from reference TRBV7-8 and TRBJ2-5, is GAGVSQSPRYKVAKRGQDVALRCDPISGHVSLFWYQQALGQGPEFLTYFQNEAQLDKSGLPSDRFFAERPEGSVSTLKIQRTQQEDSAVYLCASTPRLAGGYEQYFGPGTRLLVL.